The 20 T cell receptor beta chains below come from one sample, sequenced in a study of graft-versus-host responses after intestinal transplantation. These receptors' targets are unknown. The table came from immunoSEQ multiplex PCR; TCRdb's copy has only in-frame clones and leaves some out. The sample records under 150,000 clones, just over 90% being singletons. Sequences were derived from unstimulated CD4+ T cells sorted from spleen or lymph node cells, sampled before intestinal transplant. Receptors originate from a human donor who received an intestinal transplant.

The chain couples TRBV7-9 to TRBJ2-7; D is undetermined. Looked up from germline, CDR1 is SEHNR and CDR2 is FQNEAQ (reference sequence). V dropped 0 bases and J dropped 7 bases, with 19 bases sitting between them. This CDR3 comprises 16 residues. CDR3 loop: CASSLANLPTHTEQYF. The DNA for the CDR3 is TGTGCCAGCAGCTTAGCGAACCTTCCGACTCATACAGAGCAGTACTTC.

The chain carries TRBV11-2 and TRBJ2-1, with a weak D call TRBD2 (5 bases). The CDR3 is made up of 15 amino acids. The V and J ends lost 5 bases and 6 bases respectively, with 17 bases between them. Looked up from germline, CDR1 is SGHAT and CDR2 is FQNNGV. In nucleotides, the CDR3 is TGTGCCAGCAGCCTCCCCGGGGATAATTCCAATGAGCAGTTCTTC. Residues: CASSLPGDNSNEQFF.

V and J are TRBV6-5 and TRBJ1-5; weak D call: TRBD1 (6 bases). The germline V gene encodes CDR1 MNHEY and CDR2 SVGAGI. Trimming stripped 8 bases from V and 0 bases from J, with 11 bases between. The CDR3 has 14 residues. The CDR3: CASGQTYSNQPQHF. The CDR3 nucleotides read TGTGCCAGCGGACAGACCTATAGCAATCAGCCCCAGCATTTT.

This chain connects TRBV6-6 to TRBJ2-2; D remains unclear. CDR3 length: 13 residues. Germline V gene sequence: CDR1 MNHNY, CDR2 SVGAGI (reference sequence). Trimming removed 2 bases at V and 4 bases at J, with 5 bases between. CDR3 DNA sequence: TGTGCCAGCAGTTACGAGTCCACCGGGGAGCTGTTTTTT. This sequence encodes CASSYESTGELFF.

The J gene is TRBJ2-4, the V gene TRBV6-5; 8 nucleotides agree with TRBD2. Germline trimming cut 0 bases from V and 9 bases from J; bases unmatched to any gene: 7. The CDR3 covers 15 residues. Per germline, CDR1 MNHEY and CDR2 SVGAGI. The DNA for the CDR3 is TGTGCCAGCAGTTACTCCTCGGCGGGGGGCGGCATTCAGTACTTC. It specifies CASSYSSAGGGIQYF.

The rearrangement joins TRBV9 to TRBJ1-3, with TRBD1 matching over 9 bases. Germline V gives CDR1 SGDLS, CDR2 YYNGEE. This CDR3 has 18 amino acids. J lost 0 bases, V lost 0 bases, and 7 bases had no gene match. The DNA of the CDR3 is TGTGCCAGCAGCGTAGGGGGGGGGACAGGGTCCTCTGGAAACACCATATATTTT. Translating gives CASSVGGGTGSSGNTIYF.

V usage is TRBV20-1 and J usage is TRBJ2-7; D not resolved. Trimming removed 6 bases at V and 11 bases at J, with 11 bases between. Germline CDR1 is DFQATT and CDR2 is SNEGSKA (reference sequence). This CDR3 comprises 9 residues. CDR3 DNA: TGCAGTGCCGCCCCCCGAGAGTACTTC. It codes for CSAAPREYF.

This clone appeared once. The J gene is TRBJ1-2, the V gene TRBV6-5; possibly TRBD1 for D (6 bases). Germline V gene sequence: CDR1 MNHEY, CDR2 SVGAGI. V was cut by 0 bases and J by 7 bases, with 12 bases left in between. This CDR3 region has 14 residues. In DNA form, the CDR3 reads TGTGCCAGCAGTTACTCCCCAGGGGCCAGTGGCTACACCTTC. Residues: CASSYSPGASGYTF.

The V call is TRBV5-1, the J call TRBJ2-5, with TRBD1 as a possible D gene (5 bases). The V end lost 0 bases, the J end lost 4 bases, and 10 bases lay between the germline ends. From germline, CDR1 is SGHRS and CDR2 YFSETQ. This CDR3 has 14 amino acids. CDR3 amino acids: CASSLGGVVETQYF. The CDR3 DNA reads as TGCGCCAGCAGCTTGGGGGGCGTGGTAGAGACCCAGTACTTC.

The chain recombines TRBV5-1 with TRBJ2-5, with no clear D. CDR1 is SGHRS and CDR2 is YFSETQ in the germline V gene. This CDR3 is 11 amino acids long. The ends were cut back, 4 bases at V and 7 bases at J, with 8 bases in the middle. CDR3 nucleotides: TGCGCCAGCAGCACACGAGGGACCCAGTACTTC. Encoded protein: CASSTRGTQYF.

V is TRBV4-1 and J is TRBJ2-4; D is ambiguous. CDR3 length: 18 amino acids. V was trimmed by 2 bases and J by 1 base, leaving 18 bases between them. Germline lookup yields CDR1 MGHRA and CDR2 YSYEKL. As DNA, the CDR3 is TGCGCCAGCAGCCAACCGACACGGGTGTTGGTGGCCAAAAACATTCAGTACTTC. Translation gives CASSQPTRVLVAKNIQYF.

The chain couples TRBV12-5 to TRBJ1-1; D call uncertain. The CDR3 is made up of 13 amino acids. Trimming shortened V by 3 bases and J by 0 bases, and 5 bases separated the two germline ends. Germline V gives CDR1 LGHNT, CDR2 FRNRAP. The CDR3 region is CASGLGVNTEAFF. In nucleotides, the CDR3 is TGTGCTAGTGGTTTAGGAGTGAACACTGAAGCTTTCTTT.

The chain carries TRBV11-3 and TRBJ2-7, with a weak D call TRBD1 (6 bases). CDR3 length equals 13 residues. The ends were cut back, 5 bases at V and 1 base at J, with 9 bases in the middle. Looked up from germline, CDR1 is SGHNT and CDR2 is YENEEA. The CDR3 protein is CASSPDRSYEQYF. Written as DNA, the CDR3 is TGTGCCAGCAGCCCTGACAGGTCCTACGAGCAGTACTTC.

This chain connects TRBV10-2 to TRBJ2-5, with a possible D match to TRBD2 (5 bases). V shed 5 bases and J shed 5 bases, with 12 bases lying between them. Per germline, CDR1 WSHSY and CDR2 SAAADI. The CDR3 is made up of 13 amino acids. In nucleotides, the CDR3 is TGCGCCAGCAGTCGGGGATCCGGGGAGACCCAGTACTTC. It is translated as CASSRGSGETQYF.

The V gene is TRBV18, the J gene TRBJ1-1; no clear D. V was clipped by 2 bases and J by 2 bases, with 9 bases between them. The CDR3 has 14 amino acids. Per germline, CDR1 KGHSH and CDR2 LQKENI. CDR3 residues: CASSPGTFNTEAFF. DNA for the CDR3: TGTGCCAGCTCACCAGGCACCTTTAACACTGAAGCTTTCTTT.

The chain is built from TRBV15 and TRBJ2-7; no clear D. The germline V gene has CDR1 LNHNV and CDR2 YYDKDF (reference sequence). This CDR3 has 12 residues. Trimming took 2 bases from V and 3 from J, leaving 5 bases between them. The CDR3 DNA follows: TGTGCCACCAGCAGACCGGACTACGAGCAGTACTTC. Its protein is CATSRPDYEQYF.

The genes are TRBV6-1 and TRBJ2-3, with a weak D call TRBD2 (5 bases). CDR3 size: 16 residues. V shed 2 bases and J shed 5 bases, with 17 bases lying between them. Per the germline V gene, CDR1 is MNHNS and CDR2 is SASEGT. The CDR3 loop is CASSERRILGGDTQYF. CDR3 DNA: TGTGCCAGCAGTGAAAGGAGGATCCTCGGTGGAGATACGCAGTATTTT.

The J gene is TRBJ2-1, the V gene TRBV7-3; 7 nucleotides match TRBD1. Germline V gene data show CDR1 as SGHTA and CDR2 as FQGTGA. Trimming took 1 base from V and 5 from J; bases not matched to a gene: 5. This CDR3 comprises 15 residues. This CDR3 is CASSLRGGAHNEQFF. The CDR3 DNA is TGTGCCAGCAGCTTAAGAGGGGGCGCCCACAATGAGCAGTTCTTC.

The V call is TRBV11-3, the J call TRBJ2-6, with no clear D. The germline V and J ends were trimmed by 2 bases and 4 bases, with 9 bases remaining between them. The CDR3 sequence is 15 residues long. The germline V gene has CDR1 SGHNT and CDR2 YENEEA. Written as DNA, the CDR3 is TGTGCCAGCAGCTTATACGTGTCAGGGGCCAACGTCCTGACTTTC. Amino acid sequence: CASSLYVSGANVLTF.

The chain uses TRBV25-1 and TRBJ2-2; 11 positions match TRBD1. J gave up 4 bases and V 3 bases, and 4 bases lay outside the gene matches. The CDR3 consists of 16 residues. From germline, CDR1 is MGHDK and CDR2 SYGVNS. Here the CDR3 reads CASSDPGTGGTGELFF. The CDR3 DNA reads TGTGCCAGCAGTGACCCCGGGACAGGGGGCACCGGGGAGCTGTTTTTT.